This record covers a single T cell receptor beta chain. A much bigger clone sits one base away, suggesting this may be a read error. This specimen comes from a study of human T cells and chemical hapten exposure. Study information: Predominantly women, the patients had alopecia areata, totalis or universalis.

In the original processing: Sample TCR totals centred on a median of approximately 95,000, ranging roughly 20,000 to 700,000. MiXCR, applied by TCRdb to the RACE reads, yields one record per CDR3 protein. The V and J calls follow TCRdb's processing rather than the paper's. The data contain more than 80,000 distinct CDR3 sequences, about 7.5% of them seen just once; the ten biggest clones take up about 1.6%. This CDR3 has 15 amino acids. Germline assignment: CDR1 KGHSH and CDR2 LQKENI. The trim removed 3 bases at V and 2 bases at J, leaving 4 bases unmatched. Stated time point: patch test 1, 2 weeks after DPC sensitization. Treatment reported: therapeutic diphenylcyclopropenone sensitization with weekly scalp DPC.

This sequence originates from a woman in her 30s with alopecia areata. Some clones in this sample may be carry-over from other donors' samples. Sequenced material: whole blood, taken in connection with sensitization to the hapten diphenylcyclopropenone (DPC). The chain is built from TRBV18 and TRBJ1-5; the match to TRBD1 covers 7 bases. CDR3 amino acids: CASSPRTGGNQPQHF. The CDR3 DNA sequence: TGTGCCAGCTCACCTAGGACAGGCGGCAATCAGCCCCAGCATTTT.